The clone carrying this T cell receptor (beta chain) was counted many times. Its antigen is currently unknown. Read data end 3 residues before the CDR3 end; the end is taken from the germline J gene. This entry comes from a study of T cell clonality in common variable immunodeficiency. Study results and caveats: What drives increased CVID clonality needs T cell subpopulation sequencing. Common variable immunodeficiency TCR beta sequences reportedly had fewer deletions and N-nucleotide insertions.

Clones were sequenced by immunoSEQ multiplex PCR, and TCRdb holds only the in-frame ones, with some missing. The repertoire consists of about 47,000 clones, none detected only once. Caucasian heritage predominated among both patients and controls. Germline V gives CDR1 LNHDA, CDR2 SQIVND (reference sequence). Germline trimming cut 8 bases from V and 0 bases from J; bases unmatched to any gene: 7. There are 15 residues in the CDR3. The chain joins TRBV19 to TRBJ1-5, with 7 bases lining up with TRBD1. This TCR came from a person aged 18 to 75 in good health. The sequenced sample consisted of peripheral blood mononuclear cells. CDR3 sequence: CASRTGVDSNQPQHF. The sequenced part of the CDR3 DNA is TGTGCCAGTCGAACAGGGGTTGATAGCAATCAGCCC.